A selection of T cell receptor beta chains follows, all from one sample in a study of CD8 T cells in acute hepatitis C reinfection. Using immunoSEQ multiplex PCR, the repertoire was profiled, and TCRdb retains in-frame clones only, with some absent. There are 30,000 to 45,000 clones in the sample; approximately 85% occur only once, and approximately 11% lies in the top ten. The specimen was naive CD8+ T cells from PBMCs. Every receptor here comes from a woman between 18 and 30 years old who spontaneously cleared hepatitis C infection. Both conserved end residues are part of each CDR3. Each record gives: clone size, D gene, V gene, J gene, CDR3 DNA, CDR3 protein. The D gene is left open where the match is weak. Clone size, where shown, is once, few, many, or a class for clones that have expanded.

size: NA
D: TRBD2
V: TRBV7-8
J: TRBJ2-1
DNA: TGTGCCAGCAGCTTAGCCGGGAGGACCTCCTACAATGAGCAGTTCTTC
CDR3: CASSLAGRTSYNEQFF

size: NA
D: NA
V: TRBV4-1
J: TRBJ1-1
DNA: TGCGCCAGCAGCAGGAGTCTTATGAACACTGAAGCTTTCTTT
CDR3: CASSRSLMNTEAFF

size: NA
D: NA
V: TRBV20-1
J: TRBJ1-5
DNA: TGCAGTGCTAGCTACAATCAGCCCCAGCATTTT
CDR3: CSASYNQPQHF

size: NA
D: NA
V: TRBV10-3
J: TRBJ1-1
DNA: TGTGCCATCAGTGAGGGGTTGGGCATGAACACTGAAGCTTTCTTT
CDR3: CAISEGLGMNTEAFF

size: NA
D: TRBD1
V: TRBV27
J: TRBJ1-2
DNA: TGTGCCAGCAGTCCGTCGACAGGGCTCTACACCTTC
CDR3: CASSPSTGLYTF

size: NA
D: NA
V: TRBV6-1
J: TRBJ1-4
DNA: TGTGCCAGCAGGACACAAGACCAAAGCGGGGAAAAACTGTTTTTT
CDR3: CASRTQDQSGEKLFF

size: NA
D: NA
V: TRBV5-8
J: TRBJ2-3
DNA: TGTGCCAGCAGCTTGGTCAACACAGATACGCAGTATTTT
CDR3: CASSLVNTDTQYF

size: NA
D: NA
V: TRBV6-8
J: TRBJ2-1
DNA: TGTTCCACGGAGGAGGGAAGTGAGCAGTTCTTC
CDR3: CSTEEGSEQFF

size: NA
D: NA
V: TRBV7-9
J: TRBJ2-1
DNA: TGTGCCAGCAGCCTCACTGAGGGGCAGTTCTTC
CDR3: CASSLTEGQFF

size: NA
D: NA
V: TRBV2
J: TRBJ2-1
DNA: TGTGCCAGCAGTGAGGTTAGTTATGAGCAGTTCTTC
CDR3: CASSEVSYEQFF

size: NA
D: NA
V: TRBV29-1
J: TRBJ1-1
DNA: TGCAGCGCTAATTTGGCAGACCGGAACACTGAAGCTTTCTTT
CDR3: CSANLADRNTEAFF

size: NA
D: TRBD1
V: TRBV7-9
J: TRBJ2-6
DNA: TGTGCCAGCAGCTCCTTGGGGACAGGGGTGTTTGGGGCCAACGTCCTGACTTTC
CDR3: CASSSLGTGVFGANVLTF

size: NA
D: NA
V: TRBV2
J: TRBJ2-1
DNA: TGTGCCAGCAATCAGTATACTAACAATGAGCAGTTCTTC
CDR3: CASNQYTNNEQFF

size: NA
D: NA
V: TRBV5-4
J: TRBJ1-1
DNA: TGTGCCAGCAGCTTAAAGAACACTGAAGCTTTCTTT
CDR3: CASSLKNTEAFF

size: NA
D: NA
V: TRBV9
J: TRBJ2-1
DNA: TGTGCCAGCAGCGTAGATAGCGGAGACGCCCTATACAATGAGCAGTTCTTC
CDR3: CASSVDSGDALYNEQFF

size: NA
D: NA
V: TRBV6-1
J: TRBJ1-2
DNA: TGTGCCAGCAGTGACCTTAACTATGGCTACACCTTC
CDR3: CASSDLNYGYTF

size: NA
D: NA
V: TRBV11-2
J: TRBJ2-7
DNA: TGTGCCAGCAGTAACCCAGGGAGGTTAATGATCTACGAGCAGTACTTC
CDR3: CASSNPGRLMIYEQYF

size: NA
D: NA
V: TRBV7-2
J: TRBJ2-1
DNA: TGTGCCAGCAACCTAGATCCCCCCTACAATGAGCAGTTCTTC
CDR3: CASNLDPPYNEQFF

size: NA
D: TRBD2
V: TRBV12-5
J: TRBJ2-1
DNA: TGTGCTAGTGGTATCGGGACTAGCCATGAGCAGTTCTTC
CDR3: CASGIGTSHEQFF

size: NA
D: NA
V: TRBV27
J: TRBJ2-3
DNA: TGTGCCAGCCGAGTCACAGATACGCAGTATTTT
CDR3: CASRVTDTQYF

size: once
D: NA
V: TRBV18
J: TRBJ2-1
DNA: TGTGCCAGCTCACAGGACAGCAATGAGCAGTTCTTC
CDR3: CASSQDSNEQFF

size: NA
D: NA
V: TRBV14
J: TRBJ2-1
DNA: TGTGCCAGCAGCCATCTGGCTGTGGGGTACAATGAGCAGTTCTTC
CDR3: CASSHLAVGYNEQFF

size: few
D: TRBD1
V: TRBV5-1
J: TRBJ1-2
DNA: TGCGCCAGCAGCATTCGACAGGGGTCGGACTATGGCTACACCTTC
CDR3: CASSIRQGSDYGYTF

size: NA
D: TRBD2
V: TRBV4-1
J: TRBJ2-1
DNA: TGCGCCAGCAGCCTGATAAGACTAGCGGGAGGCCCCTACAATGAGCAGTTCTTC
CDR3: CASSLIRLAGGPYNEQFF

size: once
D: NA
V: TRBV5-5
J: TRBJ2-5
DNA: TGTGCCAGCAGCTCCCCCGGCAGGGAGAGGGAGACCCAGTACTTC
CDR3: CASSSPGRERETQYF

size: NA
D: NA
V: TRBV11-2
J: TRBJ2-1
DNA: TGTGCCAGCAGCGGCAGGACTCTCACCTACTCCTACAATGAGCAGTTCTTC
CDR3: CASSGRTLTYSYNEQFF

size: NA
D: TRBD2
V: TRBV14
J: TRBJ2-1
DNA: TGTGCCAGCAGCCAGGGGTCCGTACTAGCGGGAAACAATGAGCAGTTCTTC
CDR3: CASSQGSVLAGNNEQFF

size: few
D: NA
V: TRBV4-2
J: TRBJ1-3
DNA: TGTGCCAGCAGCCAAGATTCTGGCACCATATATTTT
CDR3: CASSQDSGTIYF

size: NA
D: TRBD2
V: TRBV9
J: TRBJ2-7
DNA: TGTGCCAGCAGCGGGCCGGAGGGGACTACGCCCTACGAGCAGTACTTC
CDR3: CASSGPEGTTPYEQYF

size: NA
D: NA
V: TRBV11-2
J: TRBJ2-7
DNA: TGTGCCAGCAGCCAATTCGACCTCTACGAGCAGTACTTC
CDR3: CASSQFDLYEQYF

size: once
D: NA
V: TRBV9
J: TRBJ2-2
DNA: TGTGCCAGCAGCACCCCTCAGGGTTCCACTAATGCAGCCGGGGAGCTGTTTTTT
CDR3: CASSTPQGSTNAAGELFF

size: NA
D: NA
V: TRBV7-9
J: TRBJ2-1
DNA: TGTGCCAGCAGAATAGACCCCATTCCGTTCTTC
CDR3: CASRIDPIPFF

size: NA
D: TRBD2
V: TRBV5-1
J: TRBJ2-1
DNA: TGCGCCAGCAGCTTGTCACTAGCGGGAGGGGTGAACTACAATGAGCAGTTCTTC
CDR3: CASSLSLAGGVNYNEQFF

size: NA
D: NA
V: TRBV2
J: TRBJ2-5
DNA: TGTGCCAGCAGAATCCCGGCTAAAGAGACCCAGTACTTC
CDR3: CASRIPAKETQYF

size: NA
D: NA
V: TRBV6-5
J: TRBJ2-2
DNA: TGTGCCAGCAGGTTAATAGGGGACACCGGGGAGCTGTTTTTT
CDR3: CASRLIGDTGELFF

size: NA
D: NA
V: TRBV6-1
J: TRBJ2-2
DNA: TGTGCCAGCAGTGAGGATACAGTTAGGTACACCGGGGAGCTGTTTTTT
CDR3: CASSEDTVRYTGELFF

size: NA
D: NA
V: TRBV6-6
J: TRBJ2-1
DNA: TGTGCCAGCAGATCGCTGGGGGGTCGGAATGAGCAGTTCTTC
CDR3: CASRSLGGRNEQFF

size: NA
D: NA
V: TRBV6-5
J: TRBJ1-4
DNA: TGTGCCAGCAGTTACGAAATACGAGGAAAACTGTTTTTT
CDR3: CASSYEIRGKLFF

size: NA
D: TRBD1
V: TRBV2
J: TRBJ2-3
DNA: TGTGCCAGCAGTGTTTCGGGACAGGGATACACAGATACGCAGTATTTT
CDR3: CASSVSGQGYTDTQYF

size: NA
D: TRBD2
V: TRBV9
J: TRBJ2-3
DNA: TGTGCCAGCAGCCCCGCGGCGGGAGGGTGGGCAGATACGCAGTATTTT
CDR3: CASSPAAGGWADTQYF

size: few
D: NA
V: TRBV19
J: TRBJ1-1
DNA: TGTGCCAGTACCCCGGGACAACAAAGGGATACTGAAGCTTTCTTT
CDR3: CASTPGQQRDTEAFF

size: NA
D: NA
V: TRBV6-6
J: TRBJ2-7
DNA: TGTGCCAGCAGTTACGAATCGGACTACGAGCAGTACTTC
CDR3: CASSYESDYEQYF

size: NA
D: NA
V: TRBV7-9
J: TRBJ2-2
DNA: TGTGCCAGCAGCTTAGACCTCAAGCTGTTTTTT
CDR3: CASSLDLKLFF

size: NA
D: TRBD2
V: TRBV4-1
J: TRBJ2-1
DNA: TGCGCCAGCAGCCAAAGGACTAGCGGCAATGAGCAGTTCTTC
CDR3: CASSQRTSGNEQFF

size: NA
D: NA
V: TRBV29-1
J: TRBJ2-1
DNA: TGCAGCGTTGAGTTGTCCAGGAATGAGCAGTTCTTC
CDR3: CSVELSRNEQFF

size: NA
D: TRBD2
V: TRBV13
J: TRBJ2-3
DNA: TGTGCCAGCCTCAGAGAGCGGACTAGCGGGGAGCTGAGCACAGATACGCAGTATTTT
CDR3: CASLRERTSGELSTDTQYF

size: few
D: TRBD1
V: TRBV14
J: TRBJ2-7
DNA: TGTGCCAGCAGCCCGACAGGGTCCCAGTACGAGCAGTACTTC
CDR3: CASSPTGSQYEQYF

size: NA
D: NA
V: TRBV2
J: TRBJ1-5
DNA: TGTGCCAGCAGTGAGTCCTATAGCAATCAGCCCCAGCATTTT
CDR3: CASSESYSNQPQHF

size: NA
D: NA
V: TRBV5-5
J: TRBJ2-1
DNA: TGTGCCAGCAGCTTTTTTATGTCTAGCGTTAACAATGAGCAGTTCTTC
CDR3: CASSFFMSSVNNEQFF

size: NA
D: TRBD1
V: TRBV27
J: TRBJ1-5
DNA: TGTGCCAGCAGTTTAGGTCCGACAGGGGGCGGACAGCCCCAGCATTTT
CDR3: CASSLGPTGGGQPQHF

size: NA
D: TRBD1
V: TRBV7-9
J: TRBJ1-2
DNA: TGTGCCAGCAGCTTAGAAACGACAGGGTCACCCTATGGCTACACCTTC
CDR3: CASSLETTGSPYGYTF

size: NA
D: NA
V: TRBV4-1
J: TRBJ2-1
DNA: TGCGCCAGCAGCCCACCGGGACTTCTTGGGAATGAGCAGTTCTTC
CDR3: CASSPPGLLGNEQFF

size: NA
D: NA
V: TRBV5-5
J: TRBJ2-1
DNA: TGTGCCAGCAGCTTGCCCTACAATGAGCAGTTCTTC
CDR3: CASSLPYNEQFF

size: NA
D: TRBD2
V: TRBV15
J: TRBJ2-1
DNA: TGTGCCACCAGCAGAGGGCGGGAGTCCTACAATGAGCAGTTCTTC
CDR3: CATSRGRESYNEQFF

size: NA
D: NA
V: TRBV5-6
J: TRBJ2-7
DNA: TGTGCCAGCAGCTTTGGGTTATTTGACGACGAGCAGTACTTC
CDR3: CASSFGLFDDEQYF

size: NA
D: TRBD1
V: TRBV12-5
J: TRBJ2-2
DNA: TGTGCTAGTGGTTCGAGGACAGGGGTTTGGTCCGGGGAGCTGTTTTTT
CDR3: CASGSRTGVWSGELFF

size: NA
D: NA
V: TRBV6-1
J: TRBJ1-2
DNA: TGTGCCAGCAGCCTAGGAAGGGTCGCTGGCTACACCTTC
CDR3: CASSLGRVAGYTF

size: NA
D: NA
V: TRBV29-1
J: TRBJ2-1
DNA: TGCAGCGTTGAATATGACAGGTGGGGTGAGCAGTTCTTC
CDR3: CSVEYDRWGEQFF

size: NA
D: TRBD2
V: TRBV7-2
J: TRBJ2-1
DNA: TGTGCCAGCAGCTTGGGACTAGCGGGTTACAATGAGCAGTTCTTC
CDR3: CASSLGLAGYNEQFF